The present entry profiles one T cell receptor beta chain with its context. The antigen is undetermined. The CDR3 is 17 amino acids. Germline V gives CDR1 MGHRA, CDR2 YSYEKL. Between the trimmed V and J ends, which lost 0 bases and 0 bases, there was a span of 14 bases. The data belong to a study of cytomegalovirus exposure and HLA in healthy donors. The primer mix had 60 Vbeta and 13 Jbeta primers. Sequenced by immunoSEQ multiplex PCR; TCRdb stores in-frame clones only, minus some. There are 110,000 to 150,000 clones in the sample; around three quarters occur only once, and 2.1% lies in the top ten. General study findings and limits: In presence/absence analyses, roughly uniform sequencing depth across donors was assumed. In a later analysis, V- and J-gene trimming of beta chains associated with a DCLRE1C missense variant, replicated independently. The CMV antigen specificity of a few CMV-associated chains was confirmed through in vitro analysis. A later analysis showed that HLA-associated TCR beta chains had undergone more clonal expansion than equally common others.

The clonotype originates from a woman in her sixties in good health and CMV-seropositive. This chain links TRBV4-1 with TRBJ1-1, with a possible D match to TRBD1 (6 bases). Sequenced sample: PBMCs. CDR3 amino acids: CASSQDPGQPLNTEAFF. Written as DNA, the CDR3 is TGCGCCAGCAGCCAAGATCCAGGACAGCCTCTGAACACTGAAGCTTTCTTT.